The following is a T cell receptor (beta chain) sequence with its context. The data stem from a study of naive and memory T cell subsets. CDR1 SGHVS and CDR2 FNYEAQ come from the germline V gene. The CDR3 spans 17 residues. V gave up 5 bases and J gave up 3 bases; unmatched junction bases: 11. An equimolar mix of two oligonucleotides served as the beta constant-region primer for TRBC1 and TRBC2. The ligated cDNA underwent four PCR rounds using SP2 and nested alpha and beta constant-region primers. A 12-nucleotide UMI and the SP2 primer were added to the cDNA 3' end by oligonucleotide ligation. MiXCR, applied by TCRdb to the UMI-ligation and nested PCR reads, yields one record per CDR3 protein. The sample records 30,000 to 40,000 distinct CDR3 sequences, roughly 20% being singletons.

This sequence was found in a human donor in good health. The sample consisted of effector memory CD4+ T cells from blood. The subset was: effector memory, CD45RA- CD27-. The chain combines TRBV7-6 with TRBJ1-3, with 9 bases identical to TRBD1. CDR3: CASSLAGQGPRGNTIYF. CDR3 DNA sequence: TGTGCCAGCAGCCTCGCGGGACAGGGCCCACGTGGAAACACCATATATTTT.